Sequencing of this TCR beta chain was carried out in a study of T-cell reconstitution after alpha-beta-depleted transplantation in children. Unique molecular identifiers were built into the TCRbeta library. TCRdb recomputed calls from the PCR reads with MiXCR, one row per CDR3 protein. The sample has 250,000 to 400,000 distinct CDR3 sequences, approximately 20% seen once; the top ten hold roughly 9.7%. V shed 6 bases and J shed 14 bases, with 18 bases lying between them. CDR3 length: 12 residues. Per the germline V gene, CDR1 is KGHSH and CDR2 is LQKENI. This material consisted of PBMCs, mostly from graft donor cells, taken 180 days after TCRalphabeta/CD19-depleted stem cell transplant. The chain recombines TRBV18 with TRBJ2-3; tentative D call: TRBD2 (6 bases). The TCR originated in a male patient between 5 and 17 years old who had a stem cell transplant for acute lymphoblastic leukemia, so the T cells may come from the graft donor. In nucleotides, the CDR3 is TGTGCCAGCTCGTCGGGAGAGGGCCGGTTGTATTTT. Amino acid sequence: CASSSGEGRLYF.